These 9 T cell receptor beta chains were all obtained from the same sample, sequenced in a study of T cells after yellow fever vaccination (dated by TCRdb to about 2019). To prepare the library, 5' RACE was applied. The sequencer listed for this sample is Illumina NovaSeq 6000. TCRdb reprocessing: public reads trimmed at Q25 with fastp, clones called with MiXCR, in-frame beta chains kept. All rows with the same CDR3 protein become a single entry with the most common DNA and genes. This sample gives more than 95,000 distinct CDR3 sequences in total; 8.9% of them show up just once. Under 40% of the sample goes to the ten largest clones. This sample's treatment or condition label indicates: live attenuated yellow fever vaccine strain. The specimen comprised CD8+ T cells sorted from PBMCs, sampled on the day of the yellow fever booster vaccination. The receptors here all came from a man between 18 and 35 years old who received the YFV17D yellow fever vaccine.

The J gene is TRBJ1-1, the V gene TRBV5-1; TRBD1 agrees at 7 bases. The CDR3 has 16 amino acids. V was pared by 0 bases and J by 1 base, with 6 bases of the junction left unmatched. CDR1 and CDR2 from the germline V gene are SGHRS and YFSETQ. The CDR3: CASSLDQGGWNTEAFF. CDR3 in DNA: TGCGCCAGCAGCTTGGATCAGGGGGGTTGGAACACTGAAGCTTTCTTT.

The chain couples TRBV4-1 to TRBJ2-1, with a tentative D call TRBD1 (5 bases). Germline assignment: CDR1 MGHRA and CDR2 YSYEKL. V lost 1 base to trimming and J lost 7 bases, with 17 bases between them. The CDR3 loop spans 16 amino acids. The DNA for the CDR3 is TGCGCCAGCAGCCAAGTTCGGGTGCTCAGGGATAATGAGCAGTTCTTC. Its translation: CASSQVRVLRDNEQFF.

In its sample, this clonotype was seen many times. DNA of the CDR3: TGCGCCAGCAGCCAGAGTTGGGGTGAAGGTTCCGAGCAGTACTTC. Its protein product is CASSQSWGEGSEQYF. This rearrangement joins TRBV4-3 to TRBJ2-7; D unclear. Germline V lookup: CDR1 LGHNA, CDR2 YSLEER. There are 15 residues in the CDR3. Trimming stripped 3 bases from V and 6 bases from J, with 18 bases between.

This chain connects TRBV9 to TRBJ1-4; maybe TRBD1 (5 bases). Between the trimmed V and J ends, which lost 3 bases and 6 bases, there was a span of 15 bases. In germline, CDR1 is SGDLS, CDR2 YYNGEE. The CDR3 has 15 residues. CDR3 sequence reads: CASSASGMGDEKLFF. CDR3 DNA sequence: TGTGCCAGCAGCGCGTCAGGGATGGGTGATGAAAAACTGTTTTTT. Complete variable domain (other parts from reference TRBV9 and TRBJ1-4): DSGVTQTPKHLITATGQRVTLRCSPRSGDLSVYWYQQSLDQGLQFLIQYYNGEERAKGNILERFSAQQFPDLHSELNLSSLELGDSALYFCASSASGMGDEKLFFGSGTQLSVL.

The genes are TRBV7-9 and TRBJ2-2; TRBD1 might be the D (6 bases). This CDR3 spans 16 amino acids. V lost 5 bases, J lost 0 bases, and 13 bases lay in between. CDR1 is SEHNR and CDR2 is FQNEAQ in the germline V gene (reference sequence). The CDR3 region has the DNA TGTGCCAGCAGCCCCAGGACAGTCTCGAACACCGGGGAGCTGTTTTTT. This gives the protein CASSPRTVSNTGELFF.

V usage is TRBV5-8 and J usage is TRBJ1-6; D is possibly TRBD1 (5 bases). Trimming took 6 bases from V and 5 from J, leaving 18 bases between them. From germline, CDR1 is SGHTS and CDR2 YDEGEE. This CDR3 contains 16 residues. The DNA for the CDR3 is TGTGCCAGCACACCGGGAAGAGGCAGGGATAATTCACCCCTCCACTTT. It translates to CASTPGRGRDNSPLHF.

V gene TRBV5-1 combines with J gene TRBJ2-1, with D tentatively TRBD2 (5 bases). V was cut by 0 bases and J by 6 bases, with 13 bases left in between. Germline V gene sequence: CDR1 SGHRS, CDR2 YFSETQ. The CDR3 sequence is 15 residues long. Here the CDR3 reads CASSLAVLASNEQFF. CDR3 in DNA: TGCGCCAGCAGCTTGGCCGTTCTAGCAAGCAATGAGCAGTTCTTC.

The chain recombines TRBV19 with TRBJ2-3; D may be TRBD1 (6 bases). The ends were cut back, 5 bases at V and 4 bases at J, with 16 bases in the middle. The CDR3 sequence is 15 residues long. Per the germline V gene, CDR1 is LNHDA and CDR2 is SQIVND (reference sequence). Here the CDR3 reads CASSLKDSVPDTQYF. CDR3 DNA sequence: TGTGCCAGTAGTTTGAAGGACAGCGTGCCAGATACGCAGTATTTT.

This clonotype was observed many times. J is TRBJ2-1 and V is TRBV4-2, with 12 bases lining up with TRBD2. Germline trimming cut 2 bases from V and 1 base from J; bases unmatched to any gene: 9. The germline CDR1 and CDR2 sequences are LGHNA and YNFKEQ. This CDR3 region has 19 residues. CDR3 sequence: CASSQLTSGGRNSYNEQFF. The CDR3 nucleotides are TGTGCCAGCAGCCAACTGACTAGCGGGGGCAGGAATTCCTACAATGAGCAGTTCTTC.